The entry below gives a single T cell receptor beta chain sequence along with its context. Its specific antigen is unknown. It has no much larger one-base neighbor in the sample; base qualities were not kept. The sample comes from a study of blood T cells in healthy people across ages (dated by TCRdb to the mid-2010s). For the wider study: In model experiments, template switching captured roughly one uniquely barcoded TCR beta cDNA molecule for every two T cells. Donors of different ages were randomly distributed across sequencing lanes to avoid experimental bias. Two additional independent replicas of 1 million unique cDNA reads from the same blood draw were analyzed for two donors (one aged 18 to 30 and one aged 80 or older). Age-related changes in TCR beta repertoire diversity were measured in the study by deep sequencing normalized with unique cDNA molecular identifiers. Donors were grouped into four age groups: young (average about 15 years), middle-aged (39), aged (around 60) and long-lived (approximately 81). What the work shows at the level of the full study, not this receptor alone: A strong correlation was found between observed TCR beta diversity and the percentage of naive T cells measured by flow cytometry. Total diversity estimates from one million sequenced T cells were considered lower bounds and underestimates. Compared with the aged group, more naive CD4+ T cells, fewer expanded clones and increased TCR diversity were shown by the long-lived group, suggesting age selection. Donor CMV infection status was unknown, potentially confounding age-related changes in expanded clonotypes. Observed TCR beta diversity per million T cells fell roughly linearly with age, and a significant reduction was already apparent by age around 36. Conclusive comparison of naive and antigen-experienced compartments was prevented by the profiling of bulk unsorted PBMCs.

Libraries were built with 5' RACE. The data were produced on an Illumina HiSeq 2500. The second PCR ran for about 6 to 11 cycles and used a J-beta primer mix along with a sample-barcoded 5' primer. A unique molecular identifier was introduced onto each TCR beta cDNA molecule by a template-switch 5' adaptor carrying 12 random nucleotides. At least 2.5 million CDR3-containing paired-end reads were obtained from each sample. All of the RNA was converted into first-strand cDNA using the Mint cDNA synthesis kit, with a TRBC-specific oligonucleotide serving as the primer. Following uracil-DNA glycosylase treatment, all cDNA underwent a first 18-cycle PCR with the universal primers M1SS and BC2_uni_R. The paper's data handling went like this. For normalization, 1 million high-quality reads were randomly selected from each sample, with every read carrying a distinct molecular identifier. Reads sharing molecular identifiers were discarded rather than binned into consensus sequences. MiTCR, run with a Q25 quality threshold and the strictest error-elimination algorithm, handled CDR3 identification, clonotype clustering and error correction. Lower-bound total TCR beta diversity was estimated with a nonparametric unseen species model using Euler transformation. TCRdb passed the public sequencing reads through fastp at Q25 and MiXCR, retaining productive beta sequences. Duplicate CDR3 protein sequences are folded into a single record with the most common DNA and genes. TCRdb's processing, not the authors' own work, is the source of the V and J calls. Within this sample are around 1,100,000 distinct CDR3 sequences, with roughly two fifths of them counted one time only. The leading ten clones occupy 10% to 15% of the sample.

The germline V gene supplies CDR1 SGHTA and CDR2 FQGNSA. From the cysteine up to the phenylalanine, the CDR3 has a length of 15 residues. The sequence is cut down to CDR3 DNA, 45 bases in frame from base 1. V and J lose 5 bases and 7 bases, and a span of 21 bases separates them. The donors were roughly 39 Caucasian individuals from Russia, aged 6 to 90 years, who were systemically healthy. Approximately 10 milliliters of peripheral blood were collected from each donor into EDTA-treated Vacutainer tubes. PBMCs were isolated by Ficoll-Paque density-gradient centrifugation, with at least 6 million obtained per sample. Total RNA, at least 6 micrograms per sample, was extracted from PBMCs with Trizol reagent. Naive CD45RAhigh/CD27high T cell percentages were measured by flow cytometry on a PBMC aliquot from every donor.

Sequences were obtained from blood. This receptor was obtained from a man between 18 and 29 years old in good health. The receptor chain draws on TRBV7-2 and TRBJ2-7, with no confidently assigned D gene. The nucleotide sequence reads as follows: TGTGCCAGCAGCCAAGACGTATCCGCCTACAATGAGCAGTACTTC. Its coded protein is CASSQDVSAYNEQYF.